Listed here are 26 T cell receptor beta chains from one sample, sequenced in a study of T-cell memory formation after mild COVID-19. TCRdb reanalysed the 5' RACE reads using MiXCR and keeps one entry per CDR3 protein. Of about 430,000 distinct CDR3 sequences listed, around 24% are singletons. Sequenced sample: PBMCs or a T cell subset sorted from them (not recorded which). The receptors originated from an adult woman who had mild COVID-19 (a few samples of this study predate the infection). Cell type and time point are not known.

The DNA for the CDR3 is TGTGCCAGCAGCCCAAGACTAGGCGAAGACGAGACCCAGTACTTC. Protein: CASSPRLGEDETQYF. The rearrangement links TRBV7-6 to TRBJ2-5; D might be TRBD2 (6 bases). With 5 bases removed from V and 5 bases from J, the gap between germline ends came to 18 bases. Germline assignment: CDR1 SGHVS and CDR2 FNYEAQ. This CDR3 region has 15 residues.

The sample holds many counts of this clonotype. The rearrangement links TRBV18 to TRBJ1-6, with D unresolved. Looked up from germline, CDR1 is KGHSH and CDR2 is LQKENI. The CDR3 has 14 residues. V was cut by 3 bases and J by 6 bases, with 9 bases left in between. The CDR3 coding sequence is TGTGCCAGCTCACCGGACCGATTTAATTCACCCCTCCACTTT. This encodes CASSPDRFNSPLHF.

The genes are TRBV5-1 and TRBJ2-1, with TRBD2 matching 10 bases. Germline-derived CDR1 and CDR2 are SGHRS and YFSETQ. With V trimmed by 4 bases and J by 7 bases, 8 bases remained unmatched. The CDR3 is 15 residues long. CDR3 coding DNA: TGCGCCAGCAGCGAAATAGCGGGAGGTGGAAATGAGCAGTTCTTC. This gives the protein CASSEIAGGGNEQFF.

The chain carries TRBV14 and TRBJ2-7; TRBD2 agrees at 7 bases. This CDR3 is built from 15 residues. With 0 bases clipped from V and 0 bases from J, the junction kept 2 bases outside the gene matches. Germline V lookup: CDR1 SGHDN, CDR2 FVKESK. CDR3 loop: CASSQDQRGSYEQYF. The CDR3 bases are TGTGCCAGCAGCCAAGATCAGCGGGGCTCCTACGAGCAGTACTTC. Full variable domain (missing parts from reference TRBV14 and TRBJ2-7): EAGVTQFPSHSVIEKGQTVTLRCDPISGHDNLYWYRRVMGKEIKFLLHFVKESKQDESGMPNNRFLAERTGGTYSTLKVQPAELEDSGVYFCASSQDQRGSYEQYFGPGTRLTVT.

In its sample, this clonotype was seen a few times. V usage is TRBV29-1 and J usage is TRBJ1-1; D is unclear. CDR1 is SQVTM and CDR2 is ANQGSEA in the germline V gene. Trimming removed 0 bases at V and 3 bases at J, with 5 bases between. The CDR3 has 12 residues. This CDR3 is CSVEDLYTEAFF. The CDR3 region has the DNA TGCAGCGTTGAAGATCTTTACACTGAAGCTTTCTTT.

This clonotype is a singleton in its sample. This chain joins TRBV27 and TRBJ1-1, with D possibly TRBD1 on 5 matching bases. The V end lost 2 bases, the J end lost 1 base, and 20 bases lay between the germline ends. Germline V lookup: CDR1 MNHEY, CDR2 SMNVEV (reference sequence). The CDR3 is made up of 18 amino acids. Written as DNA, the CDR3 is TGTGCCAGCAGTTTAGCGGGGGGTGTGAGTGGATGGAACACTGAAGCTTTCTTT. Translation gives CASSLAGGVSGWNTEAFF.

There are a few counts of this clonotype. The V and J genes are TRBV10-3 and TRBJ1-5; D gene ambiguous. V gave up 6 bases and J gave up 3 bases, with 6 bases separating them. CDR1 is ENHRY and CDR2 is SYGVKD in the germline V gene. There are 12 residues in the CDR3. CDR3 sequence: CAISGNNQPQHF. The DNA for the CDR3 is TGTGCCATCAGCGGGAACAATCAGCCCCAGCATTTT.

CDR3 amino acids: CSVRDSSYNEQFF. CDR3 bases: TGCAGCGTAAGGGACAGCTCCTACAATGAGCAGTTCTTC. The chain combines TRBV29-1 with TRBJ2-1; 7 nucleotides line up with TRBD1. The ends lost 6 bases at V and 0 bases at J; junction bases unmatched: 2. This CDR3 has 13 amino acids. The germline CDR1 and CDR2 sequences are SQVTM and ANQGSEA.

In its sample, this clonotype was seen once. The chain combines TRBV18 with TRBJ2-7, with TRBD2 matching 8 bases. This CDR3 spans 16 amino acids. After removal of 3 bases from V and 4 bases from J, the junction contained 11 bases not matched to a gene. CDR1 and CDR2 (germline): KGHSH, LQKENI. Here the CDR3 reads CASSPRVAGFKYEQYF. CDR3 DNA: TGTGCCAGCTCACCTCGAGTAGCGGGATTTAAGTACGAGCAGTACTTC.

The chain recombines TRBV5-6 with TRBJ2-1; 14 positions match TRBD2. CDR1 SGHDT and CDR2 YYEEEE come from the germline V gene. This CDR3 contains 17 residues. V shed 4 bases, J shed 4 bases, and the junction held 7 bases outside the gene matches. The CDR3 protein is CASSLGLAGGLYNEQFF. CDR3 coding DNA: TGTGCCAGCAGCCTTGGACTAGCGGGAGGTTTATACAATGAGCAGTTCTTC.

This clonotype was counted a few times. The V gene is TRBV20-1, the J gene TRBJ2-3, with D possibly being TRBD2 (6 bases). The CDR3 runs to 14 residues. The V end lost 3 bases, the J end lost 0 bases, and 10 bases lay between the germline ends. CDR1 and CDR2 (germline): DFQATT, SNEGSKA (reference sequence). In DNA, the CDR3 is TGCAGTGCTAGGGACTACCGGAGCACAGATACGCAGTATTTT. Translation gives CSARDYRSTDTQYF.

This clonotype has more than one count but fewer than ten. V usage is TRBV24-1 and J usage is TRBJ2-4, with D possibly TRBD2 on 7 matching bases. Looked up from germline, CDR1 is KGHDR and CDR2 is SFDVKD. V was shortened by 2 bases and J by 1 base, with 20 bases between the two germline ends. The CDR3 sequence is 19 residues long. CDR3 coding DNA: TGTGCCACCAGTGATTCTGACCCCGGGGGGCTAAGGGCCAAAAACATTCAGTACTTC. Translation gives CATSDSDPGGLRAKNIQYF.

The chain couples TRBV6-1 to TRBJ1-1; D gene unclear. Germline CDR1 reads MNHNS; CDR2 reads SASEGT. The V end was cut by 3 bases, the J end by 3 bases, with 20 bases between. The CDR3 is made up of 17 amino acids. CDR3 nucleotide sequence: TGTGCCAGCAGTGACCCCCTTCGGCGGTCCGGGGACACTGAAGCTTTCTTT. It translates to CASSDPLRRSGDTEAFF.

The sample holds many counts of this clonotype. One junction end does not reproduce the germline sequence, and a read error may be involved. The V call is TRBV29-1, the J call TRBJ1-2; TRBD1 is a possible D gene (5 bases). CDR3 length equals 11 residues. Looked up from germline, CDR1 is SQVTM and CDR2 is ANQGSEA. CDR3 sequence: CSVGALQGRSF. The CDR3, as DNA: TGCAGCGTTGGAGCCCTTCAGGGCCGGAGTTTC.

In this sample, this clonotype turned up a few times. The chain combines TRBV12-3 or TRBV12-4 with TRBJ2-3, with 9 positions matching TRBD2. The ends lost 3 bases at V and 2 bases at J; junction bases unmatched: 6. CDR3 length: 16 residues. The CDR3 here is CASSFSAGGNTDTQYF. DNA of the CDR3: TGTGCCAGCAGTTTCAGCGCGGGGGGGAACACAGATACGCAGTATTTT.

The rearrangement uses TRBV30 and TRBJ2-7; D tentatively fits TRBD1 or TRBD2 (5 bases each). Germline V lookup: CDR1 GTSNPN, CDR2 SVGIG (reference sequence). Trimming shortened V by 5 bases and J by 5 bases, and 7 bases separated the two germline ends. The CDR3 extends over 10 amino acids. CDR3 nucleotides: TGTGCCTGGGGGGGAAACGAGCAGTACTTC. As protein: CAWGGNEQYF.

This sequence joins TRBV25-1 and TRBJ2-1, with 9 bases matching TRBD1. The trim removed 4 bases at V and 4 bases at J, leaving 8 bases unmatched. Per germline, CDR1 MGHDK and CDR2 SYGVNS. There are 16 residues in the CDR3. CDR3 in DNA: TGTGCCAGCAGTGTCCCCGGGACAGGGTATTACAATGAGCAGTTCTTC. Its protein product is CASSVPGTGYYNEQFF. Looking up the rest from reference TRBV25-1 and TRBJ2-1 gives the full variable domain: EADIYQTPRYLVIGTGKKITLECSQTMGHDKMYWYQQDPGMELHLIHYSYGVNSTEKGDLSSESTVSRIRTEHFPLTLESARPSHTSQYLCASSVPGTGYYNEQFFGPGTRLTVL.

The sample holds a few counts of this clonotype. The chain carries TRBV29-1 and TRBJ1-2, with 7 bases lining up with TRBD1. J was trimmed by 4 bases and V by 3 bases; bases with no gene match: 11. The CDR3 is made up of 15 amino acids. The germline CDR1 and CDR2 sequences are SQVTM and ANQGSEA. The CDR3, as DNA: TGCAGCGTTGAGCGGGACAGCAGCCGCTCCTATGGCTACACCTTC. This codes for CSVERDSSRSYGYTF.

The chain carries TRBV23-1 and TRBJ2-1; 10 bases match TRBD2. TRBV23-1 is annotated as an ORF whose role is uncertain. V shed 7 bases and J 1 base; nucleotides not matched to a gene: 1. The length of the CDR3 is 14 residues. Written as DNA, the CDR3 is TGCGCCAGCATACTAGCGGGGTCCTACAATGAGCAGTTCTTC. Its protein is CASILAGSYNEQFF.

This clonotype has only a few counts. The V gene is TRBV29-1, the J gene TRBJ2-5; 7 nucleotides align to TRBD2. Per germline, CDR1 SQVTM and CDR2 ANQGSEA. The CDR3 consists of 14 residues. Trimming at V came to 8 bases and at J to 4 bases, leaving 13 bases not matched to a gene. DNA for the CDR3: TGCAGCTCCGACGAGGGGACGGGGGGAGAGACCCAGTACTTC. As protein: CSSDEGTGGETQYF.

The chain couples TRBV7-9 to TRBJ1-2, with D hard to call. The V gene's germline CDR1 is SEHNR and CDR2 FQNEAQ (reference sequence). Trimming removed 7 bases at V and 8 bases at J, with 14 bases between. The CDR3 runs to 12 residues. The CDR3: CASIGAPGGYTF. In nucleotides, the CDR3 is TGTGCCAGCATCGGAGCCCCGGGCGGCTACACCTTC.

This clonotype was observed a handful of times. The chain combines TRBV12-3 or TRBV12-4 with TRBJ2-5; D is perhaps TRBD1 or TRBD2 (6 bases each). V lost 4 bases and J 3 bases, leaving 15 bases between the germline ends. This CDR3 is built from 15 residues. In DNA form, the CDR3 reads TGTGCCAGCAGTTACGGGGGACACAGGAAAGAGACCCAGTACTTC. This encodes CASSYGGHRKETQYF.

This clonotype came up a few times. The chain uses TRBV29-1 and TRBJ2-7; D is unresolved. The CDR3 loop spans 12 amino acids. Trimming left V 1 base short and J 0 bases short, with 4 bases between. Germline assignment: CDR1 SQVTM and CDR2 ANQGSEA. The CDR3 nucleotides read TGCAGCGTTGAAGGGGTCTCCTACGAGCAGTACTTC. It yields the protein CSVEGVSYEQYF.

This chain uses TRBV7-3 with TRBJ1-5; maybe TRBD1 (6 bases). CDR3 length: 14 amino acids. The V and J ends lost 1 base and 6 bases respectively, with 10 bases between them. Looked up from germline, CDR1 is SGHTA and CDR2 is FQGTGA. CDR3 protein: CASSLRQGSQPQHF. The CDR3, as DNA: TGTGCCAGCAGCTTAAGGCAGGGGAGTCAGCCCCAGCATTTT.

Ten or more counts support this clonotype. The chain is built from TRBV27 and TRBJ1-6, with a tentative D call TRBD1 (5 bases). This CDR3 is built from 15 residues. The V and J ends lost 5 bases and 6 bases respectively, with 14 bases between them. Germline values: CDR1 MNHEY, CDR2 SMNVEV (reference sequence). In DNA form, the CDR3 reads TGTGCCAGCAGTCCGTCGGGACGGTTTAATTCACCCCTCCACTTT. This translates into CASSPSGRFNSPLHF.

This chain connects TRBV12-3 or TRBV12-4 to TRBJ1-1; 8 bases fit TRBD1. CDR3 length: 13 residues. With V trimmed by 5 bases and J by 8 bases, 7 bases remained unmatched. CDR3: CASSVGQGLEAFF. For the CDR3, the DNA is TGTGCCAGCAGTGTAGGACAGGGCCTCGAAGCTTTCTTT.